One sample yielded the 6 T cell receptor beta chains listed below, sequenced in a study of cytomegalovirus exposure and HLA in healthy donors. The PCR employed 60 Vbeta primers together with 13 Jbeta primers. Method: immunoSEQ multiplex PCR; TCRdb's copy keeps in-frame clones and lacks some. The sample has over 100,000 clones, approximately 8.7% seen once; the top ten hold 5.5%. Sequencing was carried out using PBMCs. The receptors here all came from a man aged 35-49 years in good health and CMV-seronegative.

The chain carries TRBV6-1 and TRBJ2-4; D gene ambiguous. CDR3 length: 12 amino acids. Germline assignment: CDR1 MNHNS and CDR2 SASEGT. V lost 7 bases and J 0 bases, leaving 4 bases between the germline ends. This CDR3 reads CASTRAKNIQYF. Written as DNA, the CDR3 is TGTGCCAGCACCAGAGCCAAAAACATTCAGTACTTC.

The rearrangement joins TRBV14 to TRBJ1-6; D is possibly TRBD1 (6 bases). CDR1 and CDR2 (germline): SGHDN, FVKESK. V lost 4 bases and J 9 bases, leaving 19 bases between the germline ends. This CDR3 has 16 residues. The CDR3 nucleotides read TGTGCCAGCAGCCTAGAGGCAGGGGCGCGAGGTTCACCCCTCCACTTT. As protein: CASSLEAGARGSPLHF.

This chain connects TRBV4-1 to TRBJ2-7, with D tentatively TRBD1 (6 bases). Germline loops: CDR1 MGHRA, CDR2 YSYEKL. The length of the CDR3 is 13 residues. Trimming stripped 4 bases from V and 3 bases from J, with 10 bases between. The CDR3 spells CASSPGQYYEQYF. In DNA, the CDR3 is TGCGCCAGCAGCCCAGGACAGTACTACGAGCAGTACTTC.

The V call is TRBV4-3, the J call TRBJ1-4; no clear D. In germline, CDR1 is LGHNA, CDR2 YSLEER. Trimming left V 4 bases short and J 7 bases short, with 16 bases between. CDR3 length equals 15 residues. CDR3 sequence: CASSPRVGGAEKLFF. The CDR3 DNA is TGCGCCAGCAGCCCCAGAGTGGGAGGAGCTGAAAAACTGTTTTTT.

This clone was counted only a few times. The rearrangement uses TRBV28 and TRBJ2-7, with D possibly TRBD2 on 6 matching bases. The germline V gene encodes CDR1 MDHEN and CDR2 SYDVKM. The CDR3 runs to 12 residues. Deletions cut 5 bases from V and 4 bases from J, with 9 bases between. The CDR3 here is CASSTSRYEQYF. The CDR3 region has the DNA TGTGCCAGCAGTACTAGCAGGTACGAGCAGTACTTC.

In nucleotides, the CDR3 is TGTGCCAGTAGTTTAGTGGGGGGAGGTCAGCCCCAGCATTTT. The encoded protein is CASSLVGGGQPQHF. The chain uses TRBV19 and TRBJ1-5; the D gene is possibly TRBD1 (5 bases). The CDR3 consists of 14 residues. Trimming left V 5 bases short and J 6 bases short, with 14 bases between. CDR1 and CDR2 (germline): LNHDA, SQIVND (reference sequence).